Described below is a single T cell receptor beta chain sequence and its context. The data were obtained in a study of beta chain features in type 1 diabetes. Study at large: Age and gender were similar between patients and healthy donors, as were cell yields.

V lost 3 bases to trimming and J lost 2 bases, with 5 bases between them. CDR1 is ENHRY and CDR2 is SYGVKD in the germline V gene. The CDR3 runs 12 residues. Expressed TCRB transcripts were sequenced because the isolated RNA had all been reverse transcribed beforehand. Profiling relied on immunoSEQ multiplex PCR, and the TCRdb table lists in-frame clones only, not all of them. The table records fewer than 500,000 clones, about 14% of them present only once. The clonotype comes from a man aged 30 to 45 in good health. What was sequenced was naive CD4+ T cells from blood. The chain couples TRBV10-3 to TRBJ2-7; D remains ambiguous. CDR3 coding DNA: TGTGCCATCAGTGAATTGGCCTACGAGCAGTACTTC. Its translation: CAISELAYEQYF.